The rows below give T cell receptor beta chains drawn from one sample of a study of blood T cell repertoires in COVID-19. The protocol was immunoSEQ multiplex PCR, while the TCRdb copy is restricted to in-frame clones and leaves out a portion. This sample has about 280,000 clones, with around 90% found just once. Specimen: PBMCs or T cells enriched from blood (not recorded which). These receptors all stem from a woman in her thirties or forties who had recovered from COVID-19. The CDR3 runs from the conserved cysteine through the conserved F or W. Each record gives: V gene, clone size, D gene, J gene, CDR3 protein, CDR3 DNA. The D gene is left open where the match is weak. Some rows have no size entry. The others give once, few or many, or a class for an expanded clone.

V: TRBV27
size: .
D: TRBD2
J: TRBJ2-7
CDR3: CASSVRGLAGASYEQYF
DNA: TGTGCCAGCAGTGTAAGAGGACTAGCGGGAGCTTCCTACGAGCAGTACTTC

V: TRBV12-5
size: once
D: TRBD2
J: TRBJ2-5
CDR3: CASGLGTSGRARETQYF
DNA: TGTGCTAGTGGTTTGGGTACTAGCGGGAGGGCTCGGGAGACCCAGTACTTC

V: TRBV11-2
size: few
D: TRBD2
J: TRBJ2-7
CDR3: CASSLGLAETPYEQYF
DNA: TGTGCCAGCAGCTTGGGACTAGCGGAGACCCCCTACGAGCAGTACTTC

V: TRBV11-3
size: .
D: .
J: TRBJ1-2
CDR3: CASSFPRGYTF
DNA: TGTGCCAGCAGCTTCCCCCGGGGCTACACCTTC

V: TRBV28
size: .
D: TRBD2
J: TRBJ2-7
CDR3: CASSLYASGRSEQYF
DNA: TGTGCCAGCAGTTTATACGCTAGCGGGAGATCCGAGCAGTACTTC

V: TRBV29-1
size: few
D: TRBD1
J: TRBJ1-1
CDR3: CSAYRQGALTEAFF
DNA: TGCAGCGCCTACAGACAGGGGGCGCTTACTGAAGCTTTCTTT

V: TRBV9
size: .
D: TRBD1
J: TRBJ2-1
CDR3: CASSVQGAQADNEQFF
DNA: TGTGCCAGCAGCGTGCAGGGGGCGCAGGCGGACAATGAGCAGTTCTTC

V: TRBV24-1
size: once
D: .
J: TRBJ2-3
CDR3: CATGIGGETDTQYF
DNA: TGTGCCACCGGTATAGGGGGGGAGACAGATACGCAGTATTTT

V: TRBV5-1
size: .
D: .
J: TRBJ1-2
CDR3: CASSAFTGSYGYTF
DNA: TGCGCCAGCAGCGCCTTCACAGGGAGCTATGGCTACACCTTC

V: TRBV18
size: .
D: .
J: TRBJ1-3
CDR3: CASSPPGKSGNTIYF
DNA: TGTGCCAGCTCACCCCCGGGGAAGTCTGGAAACACCATATATTTT

V: TRBV5-6
size: .
D: .
J: TRBJ1-2
CDR3: CASSFGDEIGGYTF
DNA: TGTGCCAGCAGCTTTGGAGATGAAATCGGTGGCTACACCTTC

V: TRBV19
size: .
D: TRBD1
J: TRBJ2-7
CDR3: CASSPTDRDEQYF
DNA: TGTGCCAGTAGTCCTACCGACAGGGACGAGCAGTACTTC

V: TRBV11-2
size: .
D: .
J: TRBJ2-7
CDR3: CASSLAGHPYEQYF
DNA: TGTGCCAGCAGCTTAGCGGGACATCCCTACGAGCAGTACTTC

V: TRBV18
size: .
D: TRBD1
J: TRBJ1-5
CDR3: CASSLDRVTFSQPQHF
DNA: TGTGCCAGCTCTCTGGACAGGGTAACGTTTAGCCAGCCCCAGCATTTT

V: TRBV7-2
size: .
D: .
J: TRBJ1-4
CDR3: CASSLGQGEKLFF
DNA: TGTGCCAGCAGCTTAGGGCAGGGAGAAAAACTGTTTTTT

V: TRBV5-6
size: .
D: .
J: TRBJ1-2
CDR3: CASSSTARPVGYTF
DNA: TGTGCCAGCAGCTCGACAGCCAGGCCCGTCGGCTACACCTTC

V: TRBV25-1
size: .
D: .
J: TRBJ1-1
CDR3: CASRPNRNTEAFF
DNA: TGTGCCAGCAGACCCAACAGGAACACTGAAGCTTTCTTT

V: TRBV7-9
size: .
D: TRBD2
J: TRBJ2-3
CDR3: CASSLAGVPTDTQYF
DNA: TGTGCCAGCAGCTTGGCGGGGGTCCCCACAGATACGCAGTATTTT

V: TRBV3-1/TRBV3-2
size: .
D: .
J: TRBJ1-2
CDR3: CASSQTVNYGYTF
DNA: TGTGCCAGCAGCCAGACAGTTAACTATGGCTACACCTTC

V: TRBV12-3/TRBV12-4
size: once
D: .
J: TRBJ2-1
CDR3: CASSLILNEQFF
DNA: TGTGCCAGCAGTTTAATTTTAAATGAGCAGTTCTTC

V: TRBV28
size: .
D: TRBD1
J: TRBJ2-7
CDR3: CASSPRGQGLYEQYF
DNA: TGTGCCAGCAGTCCTAGGGGACAGGGCCTCTACGAGCAGTACTTC

V: TRBV28
size: .
D: .
J: TRBJ2-7
CDR3: CASRHRRSEQYF
DNA: TGTGCCAGCAGGCACCGGAGGTCCGAGCAGTACTTC

V: TRBV7-9
size: .
D: TRBD2
J: TRBJ2-3
CDR3: CASSALKAGENTDTQYF
DNA: TGTGCCAGCAGCGCCCTTAAAGCGGGAGAAAACACAGATACGCAGTATTTT

V: TRBV15
size: .
D: .
J: TRBJ1-4
CDR3: CATSRDLQDRQKLFF
DNA: TGTGCCACCAGCAGAGATCTACAGGACCGCCAAAAACTGTTTTTT

V: TRBV14
size: .
D: .
J: TRBJ2-1
CDR3: CASSQWFYRGSNEQFF
DNA: TGTGCCAGCAGCCAATGGTTTTATCGGGGATCCAATGAGCAGTTCTTC

V: TRBV6-6
size: .
D: .
J: TRBJ2-7
CDR3: CASSYFQASETYEQYF
DNA: TGTGCCAGCAGTTACTTTCAGGCTAGCGAGACCTACGAGCAGTACTTC

V: TRBV18
size: .
D: TRBD2
J: TRBJ2-4
CDR3: CASSPLAGDMDIQYF
DNA: TGTGCCAGCTCCCCTCTAGCGGGAGACATGGACATTCAGTACTTC

V: TRBV24-1
size: .
D: TRBD2
J: TRBJ2-2
CDR3: CATSGFYSVGLGELNTGELFF
DNA: TGTGCCACCAGTGGTTTCTATTCCGTGGGACTAGGGGAACTGAACACCGGGGAGCTGTTTTTT

V: TRBV27
size: .
D: .
J: TRBJ2-7
CDR3: CASSPLSGVRDEQYF
DNA: TGTGCCAGCAGTCCCCTTTCAGGGGTGAGGGACGAGCAGTACTTC

V: TRBV7-2
size: .
D: .
J: TRBJ2-4
CDR3: CASSRYQGSGSQNIQYF
DNA: TGTGCCAGCAGCCGTTACCAGGGGAGCGGATCCCAAAACATTCAGTACTTC

V: TRBV10-3
size: once
D: TRBD2
J: TRBJ2-7
CDR3: CAISDPGGSHEQYF
DNA: TGTGCCATCAGCGACCCGGGCGGGAGTCACGAGCAGTACTTC

V: TRBV19
size: many
D: TRBD1
J: TRBJ1-5
CDR3: CASSPDRGNQPQHF
DNA: TGTGCCAGTAGCCCGGACAGGGGCAATCAGCCCCAGCATTTT

V: TRBV6-4
size: few
D: TRBD2
J: TRBJ2-1
CDR3: CASSPLFHGTSDNEQFF
DNA: TGTGCCAGCAGTCCCCTCTTCCACGGGACTAGCGATAATGAGCAGTTCTTC

V: TRBV4-3
size: .
D: .
J: TRBJ1-1
CDR3: CASSQTRGVEAFF
DNA: TGCGCCAGCAGCCAGACCAGGGGAGTAGAAGCTTTCTTT

V: TRBV21-1
size: .
D: .
J: TRBJ1-6
CDR3: CASSKTGDGSPLHF
DNA: TGTGCCAGCAGCAAGACAGGGGACGGTTCACCCCTCCACTTT

V: TRBV7-9
size: .
D: .
J: TRBJ2-7
CDR3: CASSVQVSYEQYF
DNA: TGTGCCAGCAGTGTCCAGGTTTCCTACGAGCAGTACTTC

V: TRBV9
size: once
D: .
J: TRBJ2-3
CDR3: CASSGSYGGGTDTQYF
DNA: TGTGCCAGCAGCGGAAGCTACGGGGGAGGCACAGATACGCAGTATTTT

V: TRBV10-3
size: .
D: .
J: TRBJ2-3
CDR3: CAISVTDNTDTQYF
DNA: TGTGCCATCAGTGTTACGGACAACACAGATACGCAGTATTTT

V: TRBV7-9
size: .
D: TRBD1
J: TRBJ1-4
CDR3: CASSPRQGINEKLFF
DNA: TGTGCCAGCAGCCCGCGACAGGGGATAAATGAAAAACTGTTTTTT

V: TRBV6-5
size: .
D: .
J: TRBJ1-1
CDR3: CASHREIGTEAFF
DNA: TGTGCCAGCCACAGGGAAATAGGAACTGAAGCTTTCTTT